This record looks at one T cell receptor (beta chain) sequence and its context. It lacks a known antigen. One end of the junction fails to match germline, which may point to a read error. These data belong to a study of tumor-infiltrating lymphocytes in primary liver carcinoma (dated by TCRdb to about 2017). About the full investigation: The five patients, three men and two women aged 30 to 69 years, had hepatocellular carcinoma (four) or combined HCC and intrahepatic cholangiocarcinoma (one). The tumors of the five patients were staged as T1-T3 N0M0, with maximum diameters ranging from about 4.2 to 11 cm. Roughly 3.5 to 8 million productive TCRbeta reads were obtained per sample, and no significant difference in read depth was found between tissue types. The study combined TCRbeta repertoire sequencing, expression microarrays and whole-exome sequencing across five regions of each liver tumor, with adjacent normal tissue and blood. A total of 35 specimens from 5 patients went through TCRbeta repertoire sequencing, namely 25 tumor regions, 5 adjacent noncancerous liver tissues and 5 peripheral blood samples. Agilent mRNA microarray profiling was performed on the roughly 25 tumor region samples to relate TCRbeta repertoire diversity to the local molecular phenotype. Repertoires from technical replicates were highly reproducible, with mean shared-clone rates roughly 0.9 and correlation coefficients above 0.98.

Total RNA and DNA were co-extracted without cell sorting from around 20-30 mg of bulk tissue using the AllPrep DNA/RNA mini kit. Surgical resection was performed in China between 2015 and early 2016 on about five patients with histopathologically diagnosed primary liver carcinoma. At the time of sampling, the patients had chronic HBV infection and had not received any treatment. Five spatially separated regions were sampled from each tumor: the superior, inferior, left-lateral and right-lateral poles, plus the tumor centre. Histological examination found more than 75% viable tumor cells in every tumor sample. Pieces of fresh tumor and adjacent tissue were cut in half, with one half kept in RNAlater at -80 degrees C and the other half sent for histology. CDR1 and CDR2, looked up from the germline V gene, are SGHAT and FQNNGV. Inclusive of the bounding cysteine and phenylalanine, the CDR3 is 10 residues long. Kept here is only the CDR3 DNA, which spans 30 bases and is read in frame from base 1.

The paper as a whole reports these results and caveats: Since the samples were bulk and unsorted, there was no way to compare CD4+ and CD8+ T cell repertoires. Only five patients were included in the study, and the authors note that the findings should be validated in a larger study. Only the TCR beta chain was sequenced, so true repertoire diversity is likely underestimated because unpaired alpha chains were not captured. Just about 8-25% of top clones turned up in all five regions of a tumor, which suggests spatial heterogeneity among tumor-infiltrating T cells. The top 250 clones made up a significantly larger repertoire fraction in tumors than in blood (p = 0.039). Repertoire overlap was found to be higher between tumor regions (mean approximately 35%) than between tumor-adjacent (17%) or tumor-blood (approximately 15%) pairs, consistent with antigen-driven expansion.

A constant-region primer and ProtoScript II reverse transcriptase were used to reverse-transcribe TCRbeta-specific cDNA from roughly 0.55 ug total RNA. Construction of the TCRbeta libraries relied on three nested rounds of multiplex PCR, following a slightly modified ARM-PCR procedure. Each of the first two PCR rounds ran for approximately 10 cycles using multiplex TRBV1-TRBV30 forward primers together with a Cbeta reverse primer. Sample barcodes and Illumina adapters were added in a final 25-cycle PCR using Deep VentR polymerase. Before sequencing, amplicons of 200-500 bp were purified from gel using a QIAquick gel extraction kit. An Illumina HiSeq 2500 was used to sequence the TCRbeta amplicons, generating 250-bp paired-end reads. As for the authors' bioinformatics: Quality trimming of reads was performed with Trimmomatic v0.33, and paired reads were merged with FLASH v1.2.11 so that full CDR3 sequences could be recovered. V, D and J germline segments were assigned to the rearranged TCRbeta sequences using MiGEC v1.2.1b. Clonotype statistics and Shannon-Wiener diversity indices were computed with VDJtools v1.0.0. Except for diversity analysis, only each sample's 250 most abundant clonotypes were used in subsequent analyses to reduce sampling bias. TCRdb reworked the public reads: Q25 trimming with fastp, MiXCR clone assembly, productive beta chains retained. Rows with a matching CDR3 protein are joined into one entry that keeps the most common DNA and genes. For this entry, the V and J calls and clone size follow TCRdb and not the study's own pipeline. This sample has roughly 120,000 distinct CDR3 sequences in its table, and 60% to 70% of those were observed once. The biggest ten clones account for roughly 8.8% of the sample.

The TCR originated in a woman aged 55-75 years with primary liver carcinoma and hepatitis B virus infection. Recombination linked TRBV11-2 to TRBJ2-7; the D gene remains uncertain. Sequences were obtained from liver tumor tissue from sampling region 1. Interpreted using the paper, the cell subset or site label stands for: tumor region T1, superior pole. The DNA sequence is TGTGCCGGCAGCTCCTACGAGCAGTACTTC. The encoded protein is CAGSSYEQYF.